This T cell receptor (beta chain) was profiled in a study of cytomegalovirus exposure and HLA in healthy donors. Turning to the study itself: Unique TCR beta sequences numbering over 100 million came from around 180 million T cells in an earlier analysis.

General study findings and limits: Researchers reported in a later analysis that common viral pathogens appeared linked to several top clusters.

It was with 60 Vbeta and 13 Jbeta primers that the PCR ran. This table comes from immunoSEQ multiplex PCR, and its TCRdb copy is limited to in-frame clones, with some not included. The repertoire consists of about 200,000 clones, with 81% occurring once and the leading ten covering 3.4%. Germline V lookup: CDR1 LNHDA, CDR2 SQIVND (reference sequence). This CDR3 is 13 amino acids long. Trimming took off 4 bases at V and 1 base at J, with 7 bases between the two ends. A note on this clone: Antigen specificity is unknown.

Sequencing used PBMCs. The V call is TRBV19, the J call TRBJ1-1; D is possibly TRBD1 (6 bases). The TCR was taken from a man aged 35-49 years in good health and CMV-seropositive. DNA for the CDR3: TGTGCCAGTAGTACGACAGGGAACACTGAAGCTTTCTTT. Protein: CASSTTGNTEAFF.